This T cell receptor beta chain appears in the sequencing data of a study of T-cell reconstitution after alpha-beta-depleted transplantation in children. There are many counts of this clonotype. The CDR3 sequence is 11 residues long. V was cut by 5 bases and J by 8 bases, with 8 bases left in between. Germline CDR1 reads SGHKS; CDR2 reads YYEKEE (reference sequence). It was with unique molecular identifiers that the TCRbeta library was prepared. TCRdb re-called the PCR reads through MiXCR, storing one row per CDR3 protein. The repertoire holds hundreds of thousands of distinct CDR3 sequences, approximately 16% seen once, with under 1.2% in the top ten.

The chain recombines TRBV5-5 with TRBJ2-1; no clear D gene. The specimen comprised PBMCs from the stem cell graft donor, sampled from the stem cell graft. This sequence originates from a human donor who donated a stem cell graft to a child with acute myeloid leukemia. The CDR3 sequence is CASSHLDEQFF. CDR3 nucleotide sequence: TGTGCCAGCAGTCATCTGGATGAGCAGTTCTTC.